One and the same sample provided the 22 T cell receptor beta chains below, sequenced in a study of blood T cell repertoires in COVID-19. Sequenced by immunoSEQ multiplex PCR; TCRdb stores in-frame clones only, minus some. Here the sample spans 150,000 to 200,000 clones, 74% being singletons. Sequences were obtained from peripheral blood. Receptor source: a woman older than 75 with acute or convalescent COVID-19.

The chain carries TRBV9 and TRBJ2-1; the match to TRBD2 covers 10 bases. The CDR3 covers 15 residues. V shed 3 bases, J shed 9 bases, and the junction held 9 bases outside the gene matches. The germline gives CDR1 SGDLS, CDR2 YYNGEE. The CDR3 spells CASSARAGGPGEQFF. The CDR3 region has the DNA TGTGCCAGCAGCGCGAGAGCGGGAGGGCCTGGTGAGCAGTTCTTC.

The J gene is TRBJ1-6, the V gene TRBV30, with 9 bases lining up with TRBD1. The V gene end was trimmed by 1 base and the J gene end by 4 bases; junction bases not matched to a gene: 5. Germline V lookup: CDR1 GTSNPN, CDR2 SVGIG (reference sequence). This CDR3 spans 16 amino acids. The CDR3 loop reads CAWSEKGQGYNSPLHF. CDR3 bases: TGTGCCTGGAGTGAAAAGGGACAGGGTTATAATTCACCCCTCCACTTT. Filled out from reference TRBV30 and TRBJ1-6, the complete variable domain reads SQTIHQWPATLVQPVGSPLSLECTVEGTSNPNLYWYRQAAGRGLQLLFYSVGIGQISSEVPQNLSASRPQDRQFILSSKKLLLSDSGFYLCAWSEKGQGYNSPLHFGNGTRLTVT.

This clone showed up just a few times. This rearrangement joins TRBV13 to TRBJ2-2; 8 positions match TRBD1. The CDR3 contains 15 residues. The J segment lost 1 base and the V segment lost 3 bases, leaving 1 base of the junction unmatched. Germline CDR1 and CDR2: PRHDT and FYEKMQ (reference sequence). The DNA of the CDR3 is TGTGCCAGCAGCTTGGGACAGGAGAACACCGGGGAGCTGTTTTTT. Its translation is CASSLGQENTGELFF.

V usage is TRBV20-1 and J usage is TRBJ1-5; D gene unclear. Germline assignment: CDR1 DFQATT and CDR2 SNEGSKA (reference sequence). The CDR3 covers 13 residues. V shed 3 bases and J shed 4 bases, with 10 bases lying between them. The CDR3: CSASPPLNQPQHF. DNA of the CDR3: TGCAGTGCTAGTCCCCCTCTAAATCAGCCCCAGCATTTT.

This chain links TRBV28 with TRBJ2-7, with 13 bases lining up with TRBD2. Germline CDR1 MDHEN, CDR2 SYDVKM. Trimming cost V 5 bases and J 4 bases; bases outside gene matches: 8. The CDR3 is 16 amino acids. The CDR3 DNA sequence: TGTGCCAGCAGTCTCGCCGGGACTAGCGGGATATACGAGCAGTACTTC. Translating it yields CASSLAGTSGIYEQYF.

The chain uses TRBV24-1 and TRBJ2-3; TRBD2 matches at 9 bases. This CDR3 is built from 16 residues. V shed 4 bases, J shed 0 bases, and the junction held 4 bases outside the gene matches. Germline CDR1 and CDR2: KGHDR and SFDVKD. Written as DNA, the CDR3 is TGTGCCACCAGTGACCCGACTAGCGGTAGCACAGATACGCAGTATTTT. The encoded protein is CATSDPTSGSTDTQYF.

V is TRBV10-1 and J is TRBJ2-7; 15 bases are a match to TRBD2. Trimming removed 5 bases from V and 4 bases from J; junction bases left unmatched: 6. The CDR3 is made up of 16 amino acids. From germline, CDR1 is WNHNN and CDR2 SYGVQD (reference sequence). The DNA of the CDR3 is TGCGCCAGCAGTTCGGGACTAGCGGGAGGACTATACGAGCAGTACTTC. Translating gives CASSSGLAGGLYEQYF.

The chain recombines TRBV9 with TRBJ1-6; weak D call: TRBD1 (6 bases). CDR3 length equals 16 residues. Between the trimmed V and J ends, which lost 0 bases and 2 bases, there was a span of 9 bases. Germline V gene data show CDR1 as SGDLS and CDR2 as YYNGEE. CDR3 residues: CASSVDRDAYNSPLHF. The CDR3 DNA sequence: TGTGCCAGCAGCGTAGACAGGGACGCCTATAATTCACCCCTCCACTTT.

This sequence joins TRBV7-2 and TRBJ2-1, with TRBD2 identical over 8 bases. CDR3 length equals 15 residues. V lost 5 bases and J lost 2; bases outside the gene matches: 5. The germline V gene has CDR1 SGHTA and CDR2 FQGNSA. CDR3: CASSAVAGTYNEQFF. CDR3 in DNA: TGTGCCAGCAGCGCCGTAGCGGGAACCTACAATGAGCAGTTCTTC.

The chain has TRBV28 and TRBJ2-5; D unclear. V lost 7 bases and J lost 2, with 11 bases in between. The V gene's germline CDR1 is MDHEN and CDR2 SYDVKM. The CDR3 has 13 residues. In DNA, the CDR3 is TGTGCCAGCACTACCCCCCCGCAAGAGACCCAGTACTTC. It translates to CASTTPPQETQYF.

The rearrangement joins TRBV9 to TRBJ2-1, with TRBD1 matching 10 bases. With 2 bases clipped from V and 4 bases from J, the junction kept 6 bases outside the gene matches. Germline assignment: CDR1 SGDLS and CDR2 YYNGEE. This CDR3 is 16 amino acids long. The CDR3, as DNA: TGTGCCAGCAGCGTTTCTGGGACAGGGGCTTACAATGAGCAGTTCTTC. Protein: CASSVSGTGAYNEQFF. Variable domain in full (rest from reference TRBV9 and TRBJ2-1): DSGVTQTPKHLITATGQRVTLRCSPRSGDLSVYWYQQSLDQGLQFLIQYYNGEERAKGNILERFSAQQFPDLHSELNLSSLELGDSALYFCASSVSGTGAYNEQFFGPGTRLTVL.

The chain has TRBV6-1 and TRBJ2-7; D might be TRBD2 (5 bases). V was shortened by 1 base and J by 7 bases, with 26 bases between the two germline ends. CDR3 length: 18 residues. CDR1 and CDR2 from the germline V gene are MNHNS and SASEGT. The DNA for the CDR3 is TGTGCCAGCAGTGAAGGAAGCAGCGGAGACCTTTACCTAGAAGAGCAGTACTTC. Translation gives CASSEGSSGDLYLEEQYF.

J is TRBJ2-7 and V is TRBV30; 7 positions match TRBD1. The CDR3 spans 15 residues. Germline CDR1 reads GTSNPN; CDR2 reads SVGIG (reference sequence). V lost 4 bases to trimming and J lost 0 bases; unmatched junction nucleotides: 9. CDR3 sequence: CAWTPGGRSSYEQYF. CDR3 coding DNA: TGTGCCTGGACACCAGGGGGTAGAAGCTCCTACGAGCAGTACTTC.

The V call is TRBV21-1, the J call TRBJ2-2; the table assigns TRBD2, which was not confirmed against the DNA. TRBV21-1 is recorded as a pseudogene. The CDR3 contains 15 residues. DNA of the CDR3: TGTGCCAGCAGCAATGAACGTGTATCGGCCGGGGAGCTGTTTTTT. It is translated as CASSNERVSAGELFF.

In its sample, this clone was seen a few times. The V and J genes are TRBV6-2 or TRBV6-3 and TRBJ1-1; 7 bases line up with TRBD1. The CDR3 runs to 13 residues. Germline V CDR1 and CDR2: MNHEY, SVGEGT. Trimming took 2 bases from V and 3 from J; bases not matched to a gene: 0. The CDR3 is CASSYQGDTEAFF. The CDR3 nucleotides are TGTGCCAGCAGTTACCAGGGGGACACTGAAGCTTTCTTT.

The chain has TRBV3-1 (or the pseudogene TRBV3-2) and TRBJ2-7; TRBD1 matches 9 bases. Germline lookup yields CDR1 LGHDT and CDR2 YNNKEL (reference sequence). The CDR3 sequence is 15 residues long. Trimming took 5 bases from V and 5 from J; bases not matched to a gene: 10. The chain's CDR3 is CASSTPGQGKDEQYF. In DNA form, the CDR3 reads TGTGCCAGCAGCACCCCGGGACAGGGAAAAGACGAGCAGTACTTC.

The rearrangement links TRBV19 to TRBJ1-1; TRBD1 might be the D (5 bases). The CDR3 covers 15 residues. The germline V gene encodes CDR1 LNHDA and CDR2 SQIVND (reference sequence). The V end was cut by 7 bases, the J end by 1 base, with 16 bases between. The DNA of the CDR3 is TGTGCCAGTACCTCAGGTGGGGCAACGAACACTGAAGCTTTCTTT. It translates to CASTSGGATNTEAFF. Looking up the rest from reference TRBV19 and TRBJ1-1 gives the full variable domain: DGGITQSPKYLFRKEGQNVTLSCEQNLNHDAMYWYRQDPGQGLRLIYYSQIVNDFQKGDIAEGYSVSREKKESFPLTVTSAQKNPTAFYLCASTSGGATNTEAFFGQGTRLTVV.

This clone was seen just once. The chain is built from TRBV5-5 and TRBJ2-1, with 11 nucleotides matching TRBD2. The CDR3 covers 17 residues. The V segment lost 2 bases and the J segment 3 bases; nucleotides outside the gene matches: 7. CDR1 and CDR2 from the germline V gene are SGHKS and YYEKEE (reference sequence). The CDR3 loop reads CASSFGSGRAFYNEQFF. CDR3 sequence (DNA): TGTGCCAGCAGCTTCGGTAGCGGGAGGGCCTTCTACAATGAGCAGTTCTTC. Full variable domain (missing parts from reference TRBV5-5 and TRBJ2-1): DAGVTQSPTHLIKTRGQQVTLRCSPISGHKSVSWYQQVLGQGPQFIFQYYEKEERGRGNFPDRFSARQFPNYSSELNVNALLLGDSALYLCASSFGSGRAFYNEQFFGPGTRLTVL.

J is TRBJ2-5 and V is TRBV19; 11 positions match TRBD2. V dropped 3 bases and J dropped 0; count of bases not matched to a gene: 6. This CDR3 is built from 17 residues. Germline V gene data show CDR1 as LNHDA and CDR2 as SQIVND (reference sequence). Here the CDR3 reads CASSIEASGGYQETQYF. The CDR3 DNA sequence: TGTGCCAGTAGTATCGAGGCTAGCGGGGGGTACCAAGAGACCCAGTACTTC.

The genes are TRBV4-1 and TRBJ2-7; 7 nucleotides match TRBD1. CDR3 length equals 15 residues. Germline-derived CDR1 and CDR2 are MGHRA and YSYEKL. Germline trimming cut 4 bases from V and 1 base from J; bases unmatched to any gene: 7. The CDR3 spells CASSLMTGSSYEQYF. For the CDR3, the DNA is TGCGCCAGCAGCCTCATGACAGGGTCGTCCTACGAGCAGTACTTC.

The chain is built from TRBV11-2 and TRBJ2-7; perhaps TRBD2 as D (7 bases). Trimming stripped 7 bases from V and 2 bases from J, with 21 bases between. The CDR3 sequence is 16 residues long. Germline CDR1 reads SGHAT; CDR2 reads FQNNGV. The CDR3 DNA reads TGTGCCAGCACCTCTGGGGGGGGCTTTTCCCCCTACGAGCAGTACTTC. Translated: CASTSGGGFSPYEQYF.

This CDR3 is CASSPGEGEKLFF. In DNA, the CDR3 is TGCGCCAGCAGCCCAGGTGAGGGAGAAAAACTGTTTTTT. This sequence joins TRBV4-3 and TRBJ1-4; D call uncertain. Deletions cut 4 bases from V and 8 bases from J, with 11 bases between. Germline values: CDR1 LGHNA, CDR2 YSLEER. The CDR3 contains 13 residues.